This TCR beta chain was sequenced during a study of T cell responses to AZD1222 COVID-19 vaccine. The CDR3 extends over 14 amino acids. CDR1 is LGHDT, CDR2 YNNKEL, per germline (reference sequence). V shed 8 bases and J shed 0 bases, with 11 bases lying between them. TCRdb keeps only in-frame clones here, not all; method: immunoSEQ multiplex PCR. The sample yields more than 70,000 clones, 90% seen once. This sample comprised peripheral blood, obtained on day 0 of AZD1222 vaccination. This sequence was found in an adult in good health. V usage is TRBV3-1 (or the pseudogene TRBV3-2) and J usage is TRBJ1-3; weak D call: TRBD1 (5 bases). The CDR3 bases are TGTGCCAGCGATGACAGCTCCTCTGGAAACACCATATATTTT. Translating it yields CASDDSSSGNTIYF.